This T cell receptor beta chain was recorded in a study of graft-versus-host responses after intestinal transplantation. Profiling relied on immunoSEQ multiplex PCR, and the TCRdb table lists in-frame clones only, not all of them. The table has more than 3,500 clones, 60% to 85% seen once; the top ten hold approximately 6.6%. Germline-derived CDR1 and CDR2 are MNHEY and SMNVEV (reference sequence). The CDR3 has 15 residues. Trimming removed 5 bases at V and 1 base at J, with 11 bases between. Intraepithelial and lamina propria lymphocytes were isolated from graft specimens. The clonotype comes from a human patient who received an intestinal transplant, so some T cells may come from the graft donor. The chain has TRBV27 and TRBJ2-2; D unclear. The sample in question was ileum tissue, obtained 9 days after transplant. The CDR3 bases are TGTGCCAGCAGTCCGACTCGTATGAACACCGGGGAGCTGTTTTTT. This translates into CASSPTRMNTGELFF.